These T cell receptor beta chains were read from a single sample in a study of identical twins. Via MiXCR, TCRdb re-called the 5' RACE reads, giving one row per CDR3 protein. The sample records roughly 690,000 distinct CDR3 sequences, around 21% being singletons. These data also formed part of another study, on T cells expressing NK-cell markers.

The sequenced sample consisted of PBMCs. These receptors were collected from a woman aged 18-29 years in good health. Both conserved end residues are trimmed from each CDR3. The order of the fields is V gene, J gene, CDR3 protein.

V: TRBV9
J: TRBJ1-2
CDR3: ASSVGEGIYGYT

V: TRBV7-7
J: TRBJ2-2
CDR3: ASRAASGSAGELF

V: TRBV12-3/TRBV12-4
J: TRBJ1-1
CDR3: ASRIRDGLNTEAF

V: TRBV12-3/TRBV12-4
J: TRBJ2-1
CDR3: ASRVSGTGDEQF

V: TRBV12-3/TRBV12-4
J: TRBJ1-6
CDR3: ASSLGGGPLH

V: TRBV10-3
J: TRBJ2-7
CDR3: AIGSRDGVAYEQY

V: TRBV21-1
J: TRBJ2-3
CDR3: ASSKGWDYPDTQY

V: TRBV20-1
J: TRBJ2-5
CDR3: SAREKDRSFVTQY

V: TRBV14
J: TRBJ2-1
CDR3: ASSWGGSPYNEQF

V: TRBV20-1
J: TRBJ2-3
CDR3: SVTLEGSSTDTQY

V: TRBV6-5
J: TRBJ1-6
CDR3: ASSSNRVYNSPLH

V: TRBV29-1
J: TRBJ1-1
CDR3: SVGSGIQNTEAF

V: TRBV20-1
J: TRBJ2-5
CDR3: SARVGVAGPRGTQY

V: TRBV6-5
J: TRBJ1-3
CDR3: ASTSSGNTIY

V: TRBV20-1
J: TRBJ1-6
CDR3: SASTEAPGNSPLH

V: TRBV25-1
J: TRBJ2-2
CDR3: ASSEWVPGADGELF

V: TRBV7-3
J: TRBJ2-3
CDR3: ASSSGLQAGDTQY

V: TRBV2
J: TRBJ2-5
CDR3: ASSELKASGMGETQY

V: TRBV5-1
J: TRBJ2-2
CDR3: ASSLVGTEAGELF

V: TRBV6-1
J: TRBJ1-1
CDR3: ASRPSGLTEAF

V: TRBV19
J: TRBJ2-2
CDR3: ASSLSSGRTTGELF

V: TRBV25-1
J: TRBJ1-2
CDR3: ASSEYIQGISGYT

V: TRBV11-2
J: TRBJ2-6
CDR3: ASSLVGRVRSGANVLT

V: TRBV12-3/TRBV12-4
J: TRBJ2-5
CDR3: ARRRGQETQY

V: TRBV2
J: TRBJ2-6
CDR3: ASKRGRGHRGVDSGANVLT

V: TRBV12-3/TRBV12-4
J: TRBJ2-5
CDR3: ASSLVPPRVTQY

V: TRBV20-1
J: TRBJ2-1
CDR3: SAPSGTGSNEQF